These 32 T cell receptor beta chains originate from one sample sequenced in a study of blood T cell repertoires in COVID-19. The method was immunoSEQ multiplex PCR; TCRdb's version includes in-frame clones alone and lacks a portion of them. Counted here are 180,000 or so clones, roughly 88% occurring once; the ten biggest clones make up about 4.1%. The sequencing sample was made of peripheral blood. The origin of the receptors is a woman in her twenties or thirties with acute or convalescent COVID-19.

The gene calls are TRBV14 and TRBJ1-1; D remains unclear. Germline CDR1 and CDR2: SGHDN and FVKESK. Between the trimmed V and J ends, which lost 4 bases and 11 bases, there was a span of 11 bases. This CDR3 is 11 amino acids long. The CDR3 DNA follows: TGTGCCAGCAGCCCATATGAGGGTGCTTTCTTT. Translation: CASSPYEGAFF. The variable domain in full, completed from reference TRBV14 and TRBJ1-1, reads EAGVTQFPSHSVIEKGQTVTLRCDPISGHDNLYWYRRVMGKEIKFLLHFVKESKQDESGMPNNRFLAERTGGTYSTLKVQPAELEDSGVYFCASSPYEGAFFGQGTRLTVV.

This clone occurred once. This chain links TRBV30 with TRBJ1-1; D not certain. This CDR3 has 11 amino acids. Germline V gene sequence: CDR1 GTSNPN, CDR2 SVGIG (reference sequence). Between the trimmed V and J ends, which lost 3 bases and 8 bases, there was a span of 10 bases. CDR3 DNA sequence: TGTGCCTGGAGCGCCAACTCAGAAGCTTTCTTT. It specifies CAWSANSEAFF.

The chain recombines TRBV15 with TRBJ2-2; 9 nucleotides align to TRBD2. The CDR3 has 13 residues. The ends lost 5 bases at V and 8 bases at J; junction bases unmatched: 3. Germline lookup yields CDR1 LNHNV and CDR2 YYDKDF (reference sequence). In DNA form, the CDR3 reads TGTGCCACCAGCCTAACTAGCGGGGGGGAGCTGTTTTTT. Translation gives CATSLTSGGELFF.

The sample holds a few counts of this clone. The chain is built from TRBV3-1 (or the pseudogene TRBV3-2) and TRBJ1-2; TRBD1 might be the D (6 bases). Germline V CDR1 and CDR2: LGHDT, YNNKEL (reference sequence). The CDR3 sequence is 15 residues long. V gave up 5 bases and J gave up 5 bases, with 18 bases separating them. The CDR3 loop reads CASSKRTALIYGYTF. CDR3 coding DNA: TGTGCCAGCAGCAAACGGACAGCACTAATATATGGCTACACCTTC.

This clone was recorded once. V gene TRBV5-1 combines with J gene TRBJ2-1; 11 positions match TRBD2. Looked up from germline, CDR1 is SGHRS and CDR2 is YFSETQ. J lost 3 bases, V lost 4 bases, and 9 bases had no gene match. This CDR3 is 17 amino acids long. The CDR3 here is CASSPGTSGAIYNEQFF. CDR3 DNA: TGCGCCAGCAGCCCCGGGACTAGCGGCGCCATCTACAATGAGCAGTTCTTC.

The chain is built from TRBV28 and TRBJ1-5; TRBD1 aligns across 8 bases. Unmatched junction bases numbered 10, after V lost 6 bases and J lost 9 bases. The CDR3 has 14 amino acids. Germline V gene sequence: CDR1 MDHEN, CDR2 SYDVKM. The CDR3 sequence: CASSLGQGWRPQHF. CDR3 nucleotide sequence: TGTGCCAGCAGCCTAGGACAGGGTTGGCGGCCCCAGCATTTT.

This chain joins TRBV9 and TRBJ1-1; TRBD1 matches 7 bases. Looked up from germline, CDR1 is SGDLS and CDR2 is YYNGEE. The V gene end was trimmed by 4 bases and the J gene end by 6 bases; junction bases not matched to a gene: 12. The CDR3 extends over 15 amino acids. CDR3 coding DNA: TGTGCCAGCAGCAAGCACAAACAGGGGACCGCTGAAGCTTTCTTT. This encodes CASSKHKQGTAEAFF.

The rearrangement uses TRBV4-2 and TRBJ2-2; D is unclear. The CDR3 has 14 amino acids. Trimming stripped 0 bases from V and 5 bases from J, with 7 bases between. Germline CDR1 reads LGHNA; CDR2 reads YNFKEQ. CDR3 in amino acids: CASSQEIQTGELFF. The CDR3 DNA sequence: TGTGCCAGCAGCCAAGAGATCCAGACCGGGGAGCTGTTTTTT.

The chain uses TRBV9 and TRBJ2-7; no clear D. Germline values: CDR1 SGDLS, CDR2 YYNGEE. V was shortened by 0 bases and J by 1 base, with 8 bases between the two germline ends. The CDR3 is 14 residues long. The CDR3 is CASSVAGPSYEQYF. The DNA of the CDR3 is TGTGCCAGCAGCGTAGCTGGCCCATCCTACGAGCAGTACTTC.

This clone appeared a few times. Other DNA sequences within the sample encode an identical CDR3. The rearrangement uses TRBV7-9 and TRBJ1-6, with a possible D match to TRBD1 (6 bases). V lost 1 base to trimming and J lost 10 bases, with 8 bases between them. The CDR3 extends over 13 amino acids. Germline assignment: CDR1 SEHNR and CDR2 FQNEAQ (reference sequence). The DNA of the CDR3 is TGTGCCAGCAGCTTAGAGGGGGAATCACCCCTCCACTTT. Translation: CASSLEGESPLHF.

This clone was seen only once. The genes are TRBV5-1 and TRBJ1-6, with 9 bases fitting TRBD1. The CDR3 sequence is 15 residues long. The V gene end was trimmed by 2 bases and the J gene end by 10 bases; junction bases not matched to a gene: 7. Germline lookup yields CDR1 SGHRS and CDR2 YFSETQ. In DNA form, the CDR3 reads TGCGCCAGCAGCTTAGGGACAGGGCTAGACTCACCCCTCCACTTT. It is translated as CASSLGTGLDSPLHF.

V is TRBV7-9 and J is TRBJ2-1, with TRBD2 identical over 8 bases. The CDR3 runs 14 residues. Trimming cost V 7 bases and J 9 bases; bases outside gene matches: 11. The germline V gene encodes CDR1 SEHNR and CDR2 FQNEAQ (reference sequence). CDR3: CASTPGTSISEQFF. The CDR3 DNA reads TGTGCCAGCACCCCCGGGACTAGTATAAGTGAGCAGTTCTTC.

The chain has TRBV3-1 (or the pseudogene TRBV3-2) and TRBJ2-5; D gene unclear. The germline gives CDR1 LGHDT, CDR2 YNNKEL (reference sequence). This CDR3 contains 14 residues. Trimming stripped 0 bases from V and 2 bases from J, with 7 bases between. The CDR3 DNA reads TGTGCCAGCAGCCAAGAATTTATTCAAGAGACCCAGTACTTC. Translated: CASSQEFIQETQYF.

CDR3 bases: TGTGCCAGCAGTTCTATAAACGGGGCCTACGAGCAGTACTTC. It yields the protein CASSSINGAYEQYF. V gene TRBV28 combines with J gene TRBJ2-7, with D possibly matching TRBD2 (5 bases). The CDR3 has 14 residues. The germline gives CDR1 MDHEN, CDR2 SYDVKM. The germline V and J ends were trimmed by 4 bases and 2 bases, with 12 bases remaining between them.

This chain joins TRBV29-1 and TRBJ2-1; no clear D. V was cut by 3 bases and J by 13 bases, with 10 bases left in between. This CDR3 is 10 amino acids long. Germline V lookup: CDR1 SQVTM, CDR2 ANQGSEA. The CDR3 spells CSVEGRRQFF. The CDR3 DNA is TGCAGCGTTGAGGGCCGCCGCCAGTTCTTC.

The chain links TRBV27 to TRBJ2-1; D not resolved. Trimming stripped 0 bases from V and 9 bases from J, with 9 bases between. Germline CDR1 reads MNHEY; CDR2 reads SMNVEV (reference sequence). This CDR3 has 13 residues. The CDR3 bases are TGTGCCAGCAGTTTATCTCCCCTAGGTGAGCAGTTCTTC. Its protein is CASSLSPLGEQFF.

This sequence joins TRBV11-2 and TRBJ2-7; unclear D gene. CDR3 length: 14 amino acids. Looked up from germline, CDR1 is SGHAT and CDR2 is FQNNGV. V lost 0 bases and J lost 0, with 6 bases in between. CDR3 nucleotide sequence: TGTGCCAGCAGCTTAGATTTCGTCTCCTACGAGCAGTACTTC. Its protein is CASSLDFVSYEQYF.

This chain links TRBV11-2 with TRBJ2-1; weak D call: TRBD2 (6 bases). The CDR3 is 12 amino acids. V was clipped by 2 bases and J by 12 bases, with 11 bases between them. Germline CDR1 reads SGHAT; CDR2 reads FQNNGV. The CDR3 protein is CASSLFGGPQFF. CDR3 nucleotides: TGTGCCAGCAGCTTATTTGGAGGGCCGCAGTTCTTC. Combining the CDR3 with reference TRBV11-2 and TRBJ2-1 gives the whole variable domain EAGVAQSPRYKIIEKRQSVAFWCNPISGHATLYWYQQILGQGPKLLIQFQNNGVVDDSQLPKDRFSAERLKGVDSTLKIQPAKLEDSAVYLCASSLFGGPQFFGPGTRLTVL.

In DNA form, the CDR3 reads TGTGCCAGCCGGGAAACCCGCTTTCCCACAGATACGCAGTATTTT. Residues: CASRETRFPTDTQYF. V gene TRBV2 combines with J gene TRBJ2-3; TRBD2 is a possible D gene (5 bases). The germline V and J ends were trimmed by 8 bases and 2 bases, with 17 bases remaining between them. CDR3 length equals 15 residues. Germline values: CDR1 SNHLY, CDR2 FYNNEI.

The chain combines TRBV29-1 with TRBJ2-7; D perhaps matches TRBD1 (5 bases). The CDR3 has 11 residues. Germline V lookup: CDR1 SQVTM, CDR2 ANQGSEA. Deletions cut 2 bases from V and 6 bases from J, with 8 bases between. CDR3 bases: TGCAGCGTTGAAATTAGGGGCGAGCAGTACTTC. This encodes CSVEIRGEQYF.

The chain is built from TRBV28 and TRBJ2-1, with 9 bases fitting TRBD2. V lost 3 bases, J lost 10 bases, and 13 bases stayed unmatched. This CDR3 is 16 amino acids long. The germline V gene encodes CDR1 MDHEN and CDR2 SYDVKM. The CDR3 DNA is TGTGCCAGCAGTTTCCGAGGTAGCGGGAGACCGAGGGAGCAGTTCTTC. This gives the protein CASSFRGSGRPREQFF.

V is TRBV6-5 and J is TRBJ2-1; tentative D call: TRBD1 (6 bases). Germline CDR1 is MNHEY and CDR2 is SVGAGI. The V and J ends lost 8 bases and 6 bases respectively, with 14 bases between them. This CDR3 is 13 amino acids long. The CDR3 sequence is CASLQGSGNEQFF. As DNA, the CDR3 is TGTGCCAGCTTACAGGGAAGTGGCAATGAGCAGTTCTTC.

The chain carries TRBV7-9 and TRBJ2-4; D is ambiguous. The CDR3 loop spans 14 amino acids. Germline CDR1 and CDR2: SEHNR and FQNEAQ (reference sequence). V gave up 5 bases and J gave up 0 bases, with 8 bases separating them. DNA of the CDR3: TGTGCCAGCAGCCTTGGGCTAGCCAAAAACATTCAGTACTTC. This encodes CASSLGLAKNIQYF.

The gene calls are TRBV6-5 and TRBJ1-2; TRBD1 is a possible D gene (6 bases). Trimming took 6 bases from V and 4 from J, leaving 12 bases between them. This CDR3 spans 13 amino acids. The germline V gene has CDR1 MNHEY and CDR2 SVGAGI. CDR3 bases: TGTGCCAGCAGCTCGGGACACCGCTATGGCTACACCTTC. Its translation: CASSSGHRYGYTF.

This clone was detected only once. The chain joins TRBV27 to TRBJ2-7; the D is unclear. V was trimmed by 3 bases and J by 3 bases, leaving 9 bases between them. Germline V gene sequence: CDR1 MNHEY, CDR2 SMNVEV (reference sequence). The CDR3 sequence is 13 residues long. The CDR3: CASSLSSNYEQYF. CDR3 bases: TGTGCCAGCAGTTTGTCTAGTAACTACGAGCAGTACTTC.

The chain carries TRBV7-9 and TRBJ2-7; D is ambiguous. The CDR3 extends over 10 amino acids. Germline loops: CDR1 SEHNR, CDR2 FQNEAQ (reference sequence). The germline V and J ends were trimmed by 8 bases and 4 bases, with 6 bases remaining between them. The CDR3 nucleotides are TGTGCCAGCGGGCCGTACGAGCAGTACTTC. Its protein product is CASGPYEQYF.

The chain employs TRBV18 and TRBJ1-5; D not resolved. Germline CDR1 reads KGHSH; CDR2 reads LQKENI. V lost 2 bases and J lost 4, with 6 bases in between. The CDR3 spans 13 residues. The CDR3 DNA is TGTGCCAGCTCACCATCACAGAATCAGCCCCAGCATTTT. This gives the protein CASSPSQNQPQHF.

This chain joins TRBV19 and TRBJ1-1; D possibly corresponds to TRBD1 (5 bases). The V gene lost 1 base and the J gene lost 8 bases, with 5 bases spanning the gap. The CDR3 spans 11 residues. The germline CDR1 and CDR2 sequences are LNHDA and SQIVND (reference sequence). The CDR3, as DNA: TGTGCCAGTAGTATAGGGGGCGAAGCTTTCTTT. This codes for CASSIGGEAFF. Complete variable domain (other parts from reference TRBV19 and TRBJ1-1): DGGITQSPKYLFRKEGQNVTLSCEQNLNHDAMYWYRQDPGQGLRLIYYSQIVNDFQKGDIAEGYSVSREKKESFPLTVTSAQKNPTAFYLCASSIGGEAFFGQGTRLTVV.

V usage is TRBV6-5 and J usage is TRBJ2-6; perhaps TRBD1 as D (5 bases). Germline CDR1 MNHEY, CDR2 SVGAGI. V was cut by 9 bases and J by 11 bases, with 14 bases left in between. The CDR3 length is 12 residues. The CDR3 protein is CASSPDIHVLTF. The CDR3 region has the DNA TGTGCCAGTTCTCCGGACATACACGTCCTGACTTTC.

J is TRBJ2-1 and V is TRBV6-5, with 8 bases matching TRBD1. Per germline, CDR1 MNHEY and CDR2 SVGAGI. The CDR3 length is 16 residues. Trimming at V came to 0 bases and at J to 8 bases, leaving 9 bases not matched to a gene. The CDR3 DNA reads TGTGCCAGCAGTTACTCGACGGACAGGGAGTATGATGAGCAGTTCTTC. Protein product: CASSYSTDREYDEQFF.

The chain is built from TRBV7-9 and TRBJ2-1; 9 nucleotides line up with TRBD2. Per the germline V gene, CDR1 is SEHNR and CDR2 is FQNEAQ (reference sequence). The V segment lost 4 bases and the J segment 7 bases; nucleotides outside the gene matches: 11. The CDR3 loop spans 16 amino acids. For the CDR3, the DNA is TGTGCCAGCAGCTCACTACTAGCGGGCCTCGGTAATGAGCAGTTCTTC. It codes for CASSSLLAGLGNEQFF.

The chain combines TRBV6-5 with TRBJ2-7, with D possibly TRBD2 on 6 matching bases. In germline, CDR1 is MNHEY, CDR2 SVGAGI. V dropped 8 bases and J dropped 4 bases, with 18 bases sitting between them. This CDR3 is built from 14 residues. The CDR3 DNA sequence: TGTGCCAGCGGAAGTATCACCGGGGGATACGAGCAGTACTTC. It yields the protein CASGSITGGYEQYF.